These 28 T cell receptor beta chains originate from one sample sequenced in a study of spatial heterogeneity in lung cancer. TCRdb ran MiXCR on the 5' RACE reads and lists one entry per CDR3 protein. Here the sample spans more than 45,000 distinct CDR3 sequences, less than 6% being singletons. Specified time point: sample taken at primary tumor resection. Researchers sequenced whole RNA taken from tumor, nontumor lung or frozen PBMC without sorting. The starting material was PBMCs, obtained at surgery. These receptors were obtained from a male donor with early-stage non-small cell lung cancer.

As to this clonotype: A much larger clone sits a single nucleotide away, making a read error possible. This chain joins TRBV11-2 and TRBJ2-3, with D hard to call. The germline V gene encodes CDR1 SGHAT and CDR2 FQNNGV. The CDR3 covers 13 residues. DNA of the CDR3: TGTGCCGGCAGCTTAGAGGCAGAAGATACGCAGTATTTT. Translating gives CAGSLEAEDTQYF.

This clonotype was seen at least ten times. The rearrangement uses TRBV9 and TRBJ2-7, with D perhaps TRBD1 or TRBD2 (5 bases each). The V end lost 3 bases, the J end lost 6 bases, and 19 bases lay between the germline ends. This CDR3 comprises 15 residues. Germline CDR1 and CDR2: SGDLS and YYNGEE. CDR3 bases: TGTGCCAGCAGCGCGGACCCGAGGGGCTCTAGCGAGCAGTACTTC. It codes for CASSADPRGSSEQYF.

The chain is built from TRBV5-5 and TRBJ1-4; D unresolved. Trimming took off 6 bases at V and 4 bases at J, with 10 bases between the two ends. Germline V gene sequence: CDR1 SGHKS, CDR2 YYEKEE (reference sequence). This CDR3 is built from 13 residues. For the CDR3, the DNA is TGTGCCAGCACACGGGCGCATAATGAAAAACTGTTTTTT. Protein product: CASTRAHNEKLFF.

This clonotype showed up many times. This chain uses TRBV6-5 with TRBJ1-1; maybe TRBD1 (5 bases). The CDR3 has 10 amino acids. Germline V lookup: CDR1 MNHEY, CDR2 SVGAGI. The V gene lost 8 bases and the J gene lost 8 bases, with 9 bases spanning the gap. This CDR3 is CASGGTEAFF. DNA of the CDR3: TGTGCCAGCGGAGGGACGGAAGCTTTCTTT.

This clonotype was counted between two and nine times. The chain links TRBV2 to TRBJ2-3; 10 nucleotides align to TRBD2. CDR1 is SNHLY, CDR2 FYNNEI, per germline. The CDR3 is 15 residues long. V was pared by 4 bases and J by 4 bases, with 5 bases of the junction left unmatched. CDR3 protein: CASSAASGGADTQYF. CDR3 nucleotides: TGTGCCAGCAGTGCTGCTAGCGGGGGCGCAGATACGCAGTATTTT.

The chain joins TRBV3-1 to TRBJ2-7; the D is unclear. Trimming removed 0 bases at V and 0 bases at J, with 6 bases between. Germline V gene data show CDR1 as LGHDT and CDR2 as YNNKEL (reference sequence). The CDR3 extends over 14 amino acids. CDR3 nucleotide sequence: TGTGCCAGCAGCCAAGATTACAGCTCCTACGAGCAGTACTTC. Translation gives CASSQDYSSYEQYF.

This clonotype was observed at least ten times. J is TRBJ2-3 and V is TRBV7-2; D is perhaps TRBD1 or TRBD2 (5 bases each). Germline V gene data show CDR1 as SGHTA and CDR2 as FQGNSA. The CDR3 covers 16 residues. V was shortened by 4 bases and J by 4 bases, with 18 bases between the two germline ends. CDR3: CASSYGTQRLADTQYF. For the CDR3, the DNA is TGTGCCAGCAGCTACGGGACCCAGAGGCTCGCAGATACGCAGTATTTT.

This clonotype was recorded at least ten times. This chain uses TRBV3-1 with TRBJ2-1; 9 nucleotides agree with TRBD2. CDR1 is LGHDT, CDR2 YNNKEL, per germline (reference sequence). The V segment lost 3 bases and the J segment 5 bases; nucleotides outside the gene matches: 5. This CDR3 is 15 amino acids long. CDR3 nucleotides: TGTGCCAGCAGCCATAGCGGGAGCGGGGACAATGAGCAGTTCTTC. Residues: CASSHSGSGDNEQFF.

This clonotype was seen ten or more times. The chain uses TRBV19 and TRBJ2-1; 12 bases match TRBD2. V gave up 5 bases and J gave up 6 bases; unmatched junction bases: 5. This CDR3 contains 15 residues. The V gene's germline CDR1 is LNHDA and CDR2 SQIVND (reference sequence). CDR3: CASSDRLAGANEQFF. In nucleotides, the CDR3 is TGTGCCAGTAGTGACCGACTAGCGGGGGCCAATGAGCAGTTCTTC.

This clonotype was seen repeatedly, ten times or more. The rearrangement joins TRBV12-3 or TRBV12-4 to TRBJ1-1; D not certain. The length of the CDR3 is 14 residues. The V end was cut by 1 base, the J end by 8 bases, with 14 bases between. CDR3 coding DNA: TGTGCCAGCAGTTTAGATCCGGGCCCCCCCGAAGCTTTCTTT. It yields the protein CASSLDPGPPEAFF.

V and J are TRBV4-1 and TRBJ2-7; 9 bases fit TRBD1. The junction had 7 bases not matched to a gene; V was cut back by 3 bases and J by 4 bases. Germline lookup yields CDR1 MGHRA and CDR2 YSYEKL. The CDR3 has 15 residues. Written as DNA, the CDR3 is TGCGCCAGCAGCCACCCGGGACAGGGTAAATACGAGCAGTACTTC. It translates to CASSHPGQGKYEQYF.

This clonotype appeared many times. The V gene is TRBV7-9, the J gene TRBJ1-1; D is possibly TRBD1 (5 bases). CDR1 is SEHNR and CDR2 is FQNEAQ in the germline V gene (reference sequence). There are 18 residues in the CDR3. V shed 4 bases and J shed 1 base, with 22 bases lying between them. The chain's CDR3 is CASSSNLRKGRGNTEAFF. The CDR3 nucleotides read TGTGCCAGCAGCTCGAACCTTAGAAAGGGGCGGGGGAACACTGAAGCTTTCTTT. The complete variable domain, with remaining parts taken from reference TRBV7-9 and TRBJ1-1, reads DTGVSQNPRHKITKRGQNVTFRCDPISEHNRLYWYRQTLGQGPEFLTYFQNEAQLEKSRLLSDRFSAERPKGSFSTLEIQRTEQGDSAMYLCASSSNLRKGRGNTEAFFGQGTRLTVV.

This clonotype was detected many times. V gene TRBV28 combines with J gene TRBJ2-2; 11 bases line up with TRBD1. V gave up 6 bases and J gave up 6 bases; unmatched junction bases: 12. This CDR3 has 17 amino acids. Germline CDR1 reads MDHEN; CDR2 reads SYDVKM. The CDR3 sequence: CASSSPGTGGWAGELFF. CDR3 DNA sequence: TGTGCCAGCAGCTCCCCGGGGACAGGGGGTTGGGCCGGGGAGCTGTTTTTT.

This clonotype appeared many times. This chain uses TRBV6-6 with TRBJ2-7, with 10 bases lining up with TRBD2. CDR1 and CDR2 from the germline V gene are MNHNY and SVGAGI (reference sequence). V dropped 0 bases and J dropped 5; count of bases not matched to a gene: 4. The CDR3 is made up of 15 amino acids. Here the CDR3 reads CASSYSTSGTDEQYF. DNA of the CDR3: TGTGCCAGCAGTTACTCCACTAGCGGGACTGACGAGCAGTACTTC.

J is TRBJ2-3 and V is TRBV10-3, with 15 bases fitting TRBD2. CDR1 and CDR2 from the germline V gene are ENHRY and SYGVKD. The CDR3 runs 20 residues. Trimming removed 0 bases from V and 2 bases from J; junction bases left unmatched: 9. Here the CDR3 DNA reads TGTGCCATCAGTGAGTCACCCGGGACTAGCGGGAGGAGTGACACAGATACGCAGTATTTT. Protein: CAISESPGTSGRSDTDTQYF.

This clonotype was seen only a few times. The chain has TRBV10-3 and TRBJ2-3; 10 bases line up with TRBD2. CDR1 ENHRY and CDR2 SYGVKD come from the germline V gene. With V trimmed by 4 bases and J by 5 bases, 9 bases remained unmatched. The CDR3 covers 16 residues. CDR3 loop: CAISAASGSLIDTQYF. The CDR3 DNA follows: TGTGCCATCAGTGCCGCTAGCGGGAGTCTCATAGATACGCAGTATTTT.

This clonotype occurred many times. The rearrangement links TRBV6-2 or TRBV6-3 to TRBJ2-7; TRBD1 matches at 7 bases. J gave up 0 bases and V 5 bases, and 7 bases lay outside the gene matches. CDR3 length: 15 amino acids. Germline V CDR1 and CDR2: MNHEY, SVGEGT. The CDR3 reads CASSRDSLTSYEQYF. In DNA, the CDR3 is TGTGCCAGCAGTAGGGACAGCTTAACCTCCTACGAGCAGTACTTC.

This clonotype was recorded many times. CDR3 in amino acids: CASSRGEKETQYF. DNA of the CDR3: TGTGCCAGCAGTCGGGGTGAAAAAGAGACCCAGTACTTC. The gene calls are TRBV12-3 or TRBV12-4 and TRBJ2-5; a possible D gene is TRBD2 (5 bases). CDR3 size: 13 residues. Trimming pared 5 bases from V and 3 bases from J, leaving 10 bases between.

This clonotype was counted ten times or more. The rearrangement uses TRBV7-2 and TRBJ2-1; weak D call: TRBD1 (6 bases). Germline V gene sequence: CDR1 SGHTA, CDR2 FQGNSA. Trimming took 6 bases from V and 1 from J, leaving 16 bases between them. The CDR3 has 16 amino acids. The CDR3 loop is CASRSWGRVSYNEQFF. The DNA for the CDR3 is TGTGCCAGCAGAAGTTGGGGGCGGGTATCCTACAATGAGCAGTTCTTC.

The table lists this clonotype with many counts. The CDR3 DNA reads TGCGCCAGCAGCTTACAGCCGAGCTACGAGCAGTACTTC. It translates to CASSLQPSYEQYF. The chain couples TRBV5-1 to TRBJ2-7; D unresolved. Trimming shortened V by 2 bases and J by 3 bases, and 9 bases separated the two germline ends. The CDR3 sequence is 13 residues long. Germline V lookup: CDR1 SGHRS, CDR2 YFSETQ.

The chain employs TRBV11-2 and TRBJ2-1, with D hard to call. V was shortened by 3 bases and J by 7 bases, with 7 bases between the two germline ends. The CDR3 spans 12 residues. Germline lookup yields CDR1 SGHAT and CDR2 FQNNGV. The CDR3 coding sequence is TGTGCCAGCAGCTTTTCGAGGAATGAGCAGTTCTTC. Residues: CASSFSRNEQFF.

V and J are TRBV11-3 and TRBJ2-1; the D is unclear. The CDR3 contains 14 residues. Germline CDR1 and CDR2: SGHNT and YENEEA. With 2 bases removed from V and 4 bases from J, the gap between germline ends came to 9 bases. The CDR3 reads CASSLSSAYNEQFF. CDR3 nucleotide sequence: TGTGCCAGCAGCTTAAGTTCTGCGTACAATGAGCAGTTCTTC. The full variable domain, its missing parts supplied by reference TRBV11-3 and TRBJ2-1, is EAGVVQSPRYKIIEKKQPVAFWCNPISGHNTLYWYLQNLGQGPELLIRYENEEAVDDSQLPKDRFSAERLKGVDSTLKIQPAELGDSAVYLCASSLSSAYNEQFFGPGTRLTVL.

This chain links TRBV3-1 with TRBJ2-7; D is undetermined. V was cut by 4 bases and J by 3 bases, with 13 bases left in between. In germline, CDR1 is LGHDT, CDR2 YNNKEL (reference sequence). This CDR3 spans 14 amino acids. CDR3 amino acids: CASSRTIGVYEQYF. Here the CDR3 DNA reads TGTGCCAGCAGCCGGACCATTGGAGTCTACGAGCAGTACTTC.

This sequence joins TRBV5-6 and TRBJ2-3; maybe TRBD1 (5 bases). The germline V and J ends were trimmed by 3 bases and 2 bases, with 19 bases remaining between them. Germline lookup yields CDR1 SGHDT and CDR2 YYEEEE. The CDR3 covers 17 residues. In nucleotides, the CDR3 is TGTGCCAGCAGCTCGTCCAGGGTTTTAGTTTACACAGATACGCAGTATTTT. Its protein product is CASSSSRVLVYTDTQYF.

This clonotype came up many times. The rearrangement joins TRBV6-5 to TRBJ2-7; 8 bases are a match to TRBD1. Trimming cost V 5 bases and J 2 bases; bases outside gene matches: 2. The CDR3 totals 13 residues. Germline V gives CDR1 MNHEY, CDR2 SVGAGI. The CDR3 coding sequence is TGTGCCAGCAGTCTGGACAGGGCCTACGAGCAGTACTTC. Residues: CASSLDRAYEQYF.

The table lists this clonotype with many counts. This rearrangement joins TRBV6-6 to TRBJ2-7; 11 bases map to TRBD1. The V segment lost 7 bases and the J segment 4 bases; nucleotides outside the gene matches: 6. Germline loops: CDR1 MNHNY, CDR2 SVGAGI (reference sequence). This CDR3 spans 14 amino acids. CDR3 in DNA: TGTGCCAGCAAGGAGGACAGGGGGCCGTACGAGCAGTACTTC. Amino acid sequence: CASKEDRGPYEQYF.

This clonotype was counted many times. The J gene is TRBJ2-1, the V gene TRBV25-1, with D possibly TRBD2 on 5 matching bases. CDR1 is MGHDK, CDR2 SYGVNS, per germline. CDR3 length: 15 amino acids. Trimming took 2 bases from V and 0 from J, leaving 8 bases between them. The CDR3 sequence: CASSEGLSSYNEQFF. As DNA, the CDR3 is TGTGCCAGCAGTGAAGGACTTAGCTCCTACAATGAGCAGTTCTTC.

This clonotype was counted ten times or more. The CDR3 DNA reads TGTGCCAGTAGTATAGCCCTCACTAGCGGACCCTACGAGCAGTACTTC. As protein: CASSIALTSGPYEQYF. This chain uses TRBV19 with TRBJ2-7; TRBD2 matches 8 bases. Germline V lookup: CDR1 LNHDA, CDR2 SQIVND (reference sequence). This CDR3 has 16 residues. The V gene end was trimmed by 1 base and the J gene end by 2 bases; junction bases not matched to a gene: 7.